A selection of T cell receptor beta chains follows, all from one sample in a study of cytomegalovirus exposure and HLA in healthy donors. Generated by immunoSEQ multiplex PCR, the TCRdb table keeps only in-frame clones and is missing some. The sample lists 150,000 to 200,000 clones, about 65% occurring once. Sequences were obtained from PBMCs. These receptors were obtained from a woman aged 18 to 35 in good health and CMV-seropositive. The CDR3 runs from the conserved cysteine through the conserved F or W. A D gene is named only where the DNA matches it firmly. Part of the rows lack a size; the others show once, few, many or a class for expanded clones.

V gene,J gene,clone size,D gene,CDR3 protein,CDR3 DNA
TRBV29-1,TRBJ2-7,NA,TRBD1,CSATGSTNEQYF,TGCAGCGCGACAGGGTCAACGAACGAGCAGTACTTC
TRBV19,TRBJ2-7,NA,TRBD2,CASSMTGGGYYEQYF,TGTGCCAGTAGTATGACTGGGGGGGGTTACTACGAGCAGTACTTC
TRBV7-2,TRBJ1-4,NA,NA,CASSLGQGISEKLFF,TGTGCCAGCAGCTTAGGCCAGGGGATCTCTGAAAAACTGTTTTTT
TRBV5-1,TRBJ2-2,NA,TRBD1,CASSLDRGYTGELFF,TGCGCCAGCAGCTTGGACAGGGGGTATACCGGGGAGCTGTTTTTT
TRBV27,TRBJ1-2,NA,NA,CASRVARERGSGYTF,TGTGCCAGCAGAGTAGCTCGGGAGAGGGGTTCTGGCTACACCTTC
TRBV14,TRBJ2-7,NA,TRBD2,CASSRELGLAGYEQYF,TGTGCCAGCAGCCGCGAGCTAGGACTAGCGGGCTACGAGCAGTACTTC
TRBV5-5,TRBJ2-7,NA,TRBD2,CASSLILAGQSYEQYF,TGTGCCAGCAGCTTGATACTAGCGGGGCAATCCTACGAGCAGTACTTC
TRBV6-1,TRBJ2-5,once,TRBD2,CASIPGLAGGQTQYF,TGTGCCAGCATACCCGGACTAGCGGGAGGACAGACCCAGTACTTC
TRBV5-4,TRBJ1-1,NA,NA,CASSFDSNTEAFF,TGTGCCAGCAGCTTCGACAGTAACACTGAAGCTTTCTTT
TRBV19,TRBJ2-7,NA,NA,CASSIRGSEQYF,TGTGCCAGTAGTATAAGAGGATCCGAGCAGTACTTC